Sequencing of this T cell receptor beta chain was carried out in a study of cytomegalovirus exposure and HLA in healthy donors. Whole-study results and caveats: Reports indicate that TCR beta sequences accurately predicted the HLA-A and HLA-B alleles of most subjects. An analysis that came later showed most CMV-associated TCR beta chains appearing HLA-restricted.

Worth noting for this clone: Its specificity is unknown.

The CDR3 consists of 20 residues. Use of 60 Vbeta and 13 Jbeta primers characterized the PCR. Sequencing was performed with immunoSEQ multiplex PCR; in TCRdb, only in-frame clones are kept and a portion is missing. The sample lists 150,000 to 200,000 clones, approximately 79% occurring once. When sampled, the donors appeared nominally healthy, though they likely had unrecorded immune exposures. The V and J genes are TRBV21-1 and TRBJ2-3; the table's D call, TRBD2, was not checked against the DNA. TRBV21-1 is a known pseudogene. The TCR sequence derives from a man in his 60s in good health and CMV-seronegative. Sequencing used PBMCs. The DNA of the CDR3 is TGTGCCAGCAGCAAAGAAGTTGGGACTTCGGCGCAGGATAACACAGATACGCAGTATTTT. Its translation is CASSKEVGTSAQDNTDTQYF.